This passage covers 12 T cell receptor beta chains from one sample sequenced in a study of liver allograft versus peripheral blood T cells. As for the study in general: Recipients' peripheral blood served as the comparator for T cell receptor repertoires in transplanted livers.

TCRdb reprocessed the reads via MiXCR and lists one record per CDR3 protein. The sample yields approximately 10,000 distinct CDR3 sequences, around 20% seen once. Receptor source: a human patient who had a liver transplant. Some T cells may be graft donor cells.

This clonotype was seen more than once but under ten times. The chain joins TRBV30 to TRBJ1-6; D may be TRBD1 (6 bases). V was cut by 0 bases and J by 9 bases, with 9 bases left in between. This CDR3 spans 13 amino acids. Germline V CDR1 and CDR2: GTSNPN, SVGIG (reference sequence). CDR3 in DNA: TGTGCCTGGAGTGTAGAGGGGGGTTCACCCCTCCACTTT. Its translation is CAWSVEGGSPLHF. Variable domain in full (rest from reference TRBV30 and TRBJ1-6): SQTIHQWPATLVQPVGSPLSLECTVEGTSNPNLYWYRQAAGRGLQLLFYSVGIGQISSEVPQNLSASRPQDRQFILSSKKLLLSDSGFYLCAWSVEGGSPLHFGNGTRLTVT.

The gene calls are TRBV20-1 and TRBJ1-1; D might be TRBD1 (5 bases). Germline V gene sequence: CDR1 DFQATT, CDR2 SNEGSKA (reference sequence). Trimming took 2 bases from V and 4 from J, leaving 17 bases between them. The CDR3 has 15 amino acids. CDR3 DNA: TGCAGTGCTAGACCGCCCGGGACCTCTAGCACTGAAGCTTTCTTT. It codes for CSARPPGTSSTEAFF.

This clonotype is deemed medium-sized. V is TRBV6-1 and J is TRBJ1-1; D not resolved. The length of the CDR3 is 13 residues. Germline V gene sequence: CDR1 MNHNS, CDR2 SASEGT. The V end was cut by 7 bases, the J end by 0 bases, with 9 bases between. CDR3 sequence: CASKSRMNTEAFF. The CDR3 DNA reads as TGTGCCAGCAAGAGTAGAATGAACACTGAAGCTTTCTTT.

V is TRBV29-1 and J is TRBJ2-2, with TRBD2 as a possible D gene (7 bases). The germline V and J ends were trimmed by 6 bases and 5 bases, with 13 bases remaining between them. Looked up from germline, CDR1 is SQVTM and CDR2 is ANQGSEA. This CDR3 has 13 residues. The CDR3 loop is CSVGGGATGELFF. The CDR3 region has the DNA TGCAGCGTGGGGGGGGGGGCGACCGGGGAGCTGTTTTTT.

This clonotype qualifies as medium-sized (0.01 to 0.1%). The gene calls are TRBV5-4 and TRBJ1-2, with TRBD1 identical over 10 bases. This CDR3 contains 15 residues. CDR1 SGHNT and CDR2 YYREEE come from the germline V gene (reference sequence). The V and J ends lost 4 bases and 2 bases, in that order; junction bases with no gene match: 5. The CDR3 DNA follows: TGTGCCAGCAGCGCCGGGACAGGGGCCAACTATGGCTACACCTTC. Translation gives CASSAGTGANYGYTF.

This clonotype was picked up a small number of times. The CDR3 loop reads CASRSLAGVTDTQYF. The DNA of the CDR3 is TGTGCCAGCAGGTCCCTAGCGGGGGTAACAGATACGCAGTATTTT. The chain combines TRBV6-5 with TRBJ2-3, with 10 bases lining up with TRBD2. Trimming at V came to 6 bases and at J to 3 bases, leaving 6 bases not matched to a gene. Germline V gene lookup returns CDR1 MNHEY and CDR2 SVGAGI. CDR3 length: 15 residues.

There are a few counts of this clonotype. This chain joins TRBV5-4 and TRBJ1-3; no definite D call. Germline V CDR1 and CDR2: SGHNT, YYREEE (reference sequence). Trimming pared 0 bases from V and 0 bases from J, leaving 13 bases between. The CDR3 extends over 17 amino acids. The CDR3 reads CASSLGASGISGNTIYF. The CDR3 bases are TGTGCCAGCAGCTTGGGGGCCAGCGGTATCTCTGGAAACACCATATATTTT.

This clonotype is termed medium-sized (0.01 to 0.1%). V gene TRBV19 combines with J gene TRBJ1-1, with TRBD1 matching over 9 bases. This CDR3 contains 16 residues. V shed 1 base, J shed 2 bases, and the junction held 5 bases outside the gene matches. CDR1 and CDR2 (germline): LNHDA, SQIVND (reference sequence). This CDR3 is CASSIGTGAINTEAFF. The CDR3 nucleotides read TGTGCCAGTAGTATAGGGACAGGGGCTATCAACACTGAAGCTTTCTTT. Based on the CDR3 plus reference TRBV19 and TRBJ1-1, the full variable domain is DGGITQSPKYLFRKEGQNVTLSCEQNLNHDAMYWYRQDPGQGLRLIYYSQIVNDFQKGDIAEGYSVSREKKESFPLTVTSAQKNPTAFYLCASSIGTGAINTEAFFGQGTRLTVV.

Comments on this clonotype: This may come from a read error, since a much larger clone is one base off. V usage is TRBV18 and J usage is TRBJ2-7; D might be TRBD2 (5 bases). CDR3 size: 14 residues. CDR1 KGHSH and CDR2 LQKENI come from the germline V gene. With 5 bases removed from V and 4 bases from J, the gap between germline ends came to 15 bases. As DNA, the CDR3 is TGTGCCAGCTCATTGGACTGGGTGAGGTACGAGCAGTACTTC. This codes for CASSLDWVRYEQYF. Combining the CDR3 with reference TRBV18 and TRBJ2-7 gives the whole variable domain NAGVMQNPRHLVRRRGQEARLRCSPMKGHSHVYWYRQLPEEGLKFMVYLQKENIIDESGMPKERFSAEFPKEGPSILRIQQVVRGDSAAYFCASSLDWVRYEQYFGPGTRLTVT.

This clonotype rates as medium-sized. The chain employs TRBV11-1 and TRBJ1-1; 8 nucleotides align to TRBD1. The germline V gene has CDR1 SGHAT and CDR2 FQDESV (reference sequence). V shed 3 bases and J 1 base; nucleotides not matched to a gene: 1. The CDR3 spans 14 residues. As DNA, the CDR3 is TGTGCCAGCAGCTTCGGACAGGGGAACACTGAAGCTTTCTTT. It yields the protein CASSFGQGNTEAFF.

This clonotype is termed medium-sized. This chain uses TRBV19 with TRBJ1-1; 7 nucleotides agree with TRBD1. The CDR3 covers 14 residues. Germline V gene data show CDR1 as LNHDA and CDR2 as SQIVND (reference sequence). V shed 7 bases and J 5 bases; nucleotides not matched to a gene: 10. The CDR3 loop reads CASMSTLQGTEAFF. Written as DNA, the CDR3 is TGTGCCAGTATGTCCACTTTACAGGGGACTGAAGCTTTCTTT.

This clonotype occurred a few times. The chain employs TRBV29-1 and TRBJ2-3, with D possibly matching TRBD2 (5 bases). With 6 bases removed from V and 4 bases from J, the gap between germline ends came to 8 bases. The CDR3 has 11 residues. Germline V gives CDR1 SQVTM, CDR2 ANQGSEA. The CDR3 DNA sequence: TGCAGCGTGAGGCGGGCAGATACGCAGTATTTT. As protein: CSVRRADTQYF.